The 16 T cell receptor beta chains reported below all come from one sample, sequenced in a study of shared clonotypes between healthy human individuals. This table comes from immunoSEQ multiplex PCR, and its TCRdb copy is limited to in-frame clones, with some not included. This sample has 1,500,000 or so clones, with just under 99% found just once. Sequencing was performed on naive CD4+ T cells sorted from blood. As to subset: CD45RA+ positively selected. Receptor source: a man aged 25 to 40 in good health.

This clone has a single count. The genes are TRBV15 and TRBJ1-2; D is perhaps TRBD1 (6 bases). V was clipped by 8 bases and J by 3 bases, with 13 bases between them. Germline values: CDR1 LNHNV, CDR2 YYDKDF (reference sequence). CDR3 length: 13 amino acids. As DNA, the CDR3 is TGTGCCACCCGCGGGGGGGCGGACTATGGCTACACCTTC. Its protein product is CATRGGADYGYTF.

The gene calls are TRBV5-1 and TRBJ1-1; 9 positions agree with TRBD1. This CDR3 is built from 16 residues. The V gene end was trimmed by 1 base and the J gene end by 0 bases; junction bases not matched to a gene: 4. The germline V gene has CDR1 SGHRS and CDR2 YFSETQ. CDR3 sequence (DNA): TGCGCCAGCAGCTTGCTGGGACAGGGTGTGAACACTGAAGCTTTCTTT. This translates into CASSLLGQGVNTEAFF.

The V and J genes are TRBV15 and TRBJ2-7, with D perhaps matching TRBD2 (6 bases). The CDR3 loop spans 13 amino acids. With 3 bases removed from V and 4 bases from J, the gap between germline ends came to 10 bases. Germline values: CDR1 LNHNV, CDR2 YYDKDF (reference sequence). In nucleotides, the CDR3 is TGTGCCACCAGCAGGGGGACTCCGTACGAGCAGTACTTC. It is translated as CATSRGTPYEQYF.

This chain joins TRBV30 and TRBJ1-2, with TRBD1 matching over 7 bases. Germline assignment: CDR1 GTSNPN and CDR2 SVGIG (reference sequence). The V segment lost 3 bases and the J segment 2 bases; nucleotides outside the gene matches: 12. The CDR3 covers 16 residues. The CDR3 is CAWRRPGTDRNYGYTF. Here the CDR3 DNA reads TGTGCCTGGAGAAGACCCGGGACAGACCGAAACTATGGCTACACCTTC.

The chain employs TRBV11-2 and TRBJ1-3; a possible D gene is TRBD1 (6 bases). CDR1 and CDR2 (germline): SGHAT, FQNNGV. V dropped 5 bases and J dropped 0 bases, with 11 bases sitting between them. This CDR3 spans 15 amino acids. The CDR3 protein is CASSLGQPSGNTIYF. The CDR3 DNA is TGTGCCAGCAGCCTCGGACAGCCCTCTGGAAACACCATATATTTT. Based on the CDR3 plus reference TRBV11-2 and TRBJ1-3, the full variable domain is EAGVAQSPRYKIIEKRQSVAFWCNPISGHATLYWYQQILGQGPKLLIQFQNNGVVDDSQLPKDRFSAERLKGVDSTLKIQPAKLEDSAVYLCASSLGQPSGNTIYFGEGSWLTVV.

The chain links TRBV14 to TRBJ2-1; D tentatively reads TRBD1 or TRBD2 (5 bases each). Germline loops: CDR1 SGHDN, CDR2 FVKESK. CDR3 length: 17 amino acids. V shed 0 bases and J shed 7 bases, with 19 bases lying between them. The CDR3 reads CASSQDAGRAWWNEQFF. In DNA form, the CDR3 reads TGTGCCAGCAGCCAAGATGCGGGCAGGGCGTGGTGGAATGAGCAGTTCTTC.

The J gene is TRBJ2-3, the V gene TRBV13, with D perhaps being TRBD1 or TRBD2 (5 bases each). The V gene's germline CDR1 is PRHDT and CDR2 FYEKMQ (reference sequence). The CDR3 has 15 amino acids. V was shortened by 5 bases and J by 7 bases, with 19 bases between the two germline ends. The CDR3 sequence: CASSLLGTAAHTQYF. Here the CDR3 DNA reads TGTGCCAGCAGCCTCCTCGGGACCGCCGCCCATACGCAGTATTTT.

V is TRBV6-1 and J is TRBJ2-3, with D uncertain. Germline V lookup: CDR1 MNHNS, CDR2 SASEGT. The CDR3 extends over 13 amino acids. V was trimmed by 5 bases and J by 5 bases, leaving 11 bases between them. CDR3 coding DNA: TGTGCCAGCAGTCCCACACGATTAGATACGCAGTATTTT. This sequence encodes CASSPTRLDTQYF.

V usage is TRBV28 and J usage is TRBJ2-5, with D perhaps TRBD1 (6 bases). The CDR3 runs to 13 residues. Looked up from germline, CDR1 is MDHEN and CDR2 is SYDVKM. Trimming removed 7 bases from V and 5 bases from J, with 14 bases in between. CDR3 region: CASTGGIWETQYF. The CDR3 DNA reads TGTGCCAGCACTGGGGGCATCTGGGAGACCCAGTACTTC.

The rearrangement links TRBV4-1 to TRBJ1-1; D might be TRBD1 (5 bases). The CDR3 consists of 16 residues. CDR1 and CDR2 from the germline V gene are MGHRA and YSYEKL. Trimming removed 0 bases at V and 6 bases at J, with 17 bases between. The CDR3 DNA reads TGCGCCAGCAGCCAAGATAGGACACCACTGGAAGCTGAAGCTTTCTTT. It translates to CASSQDRTPLEAEAFF.

Here the CDR3 DNA reads TGTGCCAGTGGACGGACTAGCGTCGCAGATACGCAGTATTTT. Translated, it gives CASGRTSVADTQYF. The rearrangement joins TRBV2 to TRBJ2-3; 9 bases align to TRBD2. The trim removed 9 bases at V and 4 bases at J, leaving 8 bases unmatched. Germline CDR1 SNHLY, CDR2 FYNNEI. The CDR3 is 14 amino acids.

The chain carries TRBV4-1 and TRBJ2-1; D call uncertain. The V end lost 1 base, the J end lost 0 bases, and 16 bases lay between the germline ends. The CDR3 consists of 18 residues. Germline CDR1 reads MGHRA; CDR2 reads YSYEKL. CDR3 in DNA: TGCGCCAGCAGCCAAGTAGATCGGCGGACGAGCTCCTACAATGAGCAGTTCTTC. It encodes CASSQVDRRTSSYNEQFF.

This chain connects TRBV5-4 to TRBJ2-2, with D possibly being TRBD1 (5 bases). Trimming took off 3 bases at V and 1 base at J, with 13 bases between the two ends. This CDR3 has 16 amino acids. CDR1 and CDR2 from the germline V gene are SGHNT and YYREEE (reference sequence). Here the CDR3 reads CASSSAVQGNTGELFF. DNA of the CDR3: TGTGCCAGCAGCTCCGCCGTCCAGGGGAACACCGGGGAGCTGTTTTTT.

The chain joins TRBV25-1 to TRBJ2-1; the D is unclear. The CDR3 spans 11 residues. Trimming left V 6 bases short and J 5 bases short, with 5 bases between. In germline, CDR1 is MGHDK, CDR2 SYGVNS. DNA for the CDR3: TGTGCCAGCAGGAAGAACAATGAGCAGTTCTTC. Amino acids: CASRKNNEQFF.

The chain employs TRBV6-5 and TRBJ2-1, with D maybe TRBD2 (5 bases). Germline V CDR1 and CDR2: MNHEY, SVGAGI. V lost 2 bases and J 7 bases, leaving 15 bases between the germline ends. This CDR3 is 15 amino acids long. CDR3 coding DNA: TGTGCCAGCAGTTACGAGGGCCCCCGAATAAATGAGCAGTTCTTC. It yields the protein CASSYEGPRINEQFF.

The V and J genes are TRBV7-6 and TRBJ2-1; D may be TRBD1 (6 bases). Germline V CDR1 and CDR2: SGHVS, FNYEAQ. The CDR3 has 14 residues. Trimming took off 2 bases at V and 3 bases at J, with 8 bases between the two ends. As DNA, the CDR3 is TGTGCCAGCAGCTTAAGGGGACACTACAATGAGCAGTTCTTC. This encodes CASSLRGHYNEQFF.